A few counts support the clone carrying this TCR beta chain. As yet, its antigen is unknown. This record belongs to a study of regulatory T cells in long-lasting Graves disease. Study-level points and caveats: It was peripheral blood alone, not thyroid tissue, that was studied. Relative to new patients (roughly 970), persistent patients exhibited greater sharing of public clonotypes (2,741).

Time point of the sample: persistent/refractory GD, antithyroid drugs over 5 years with positive TRAb. PBMC RNA served as the TCR library source. Patients of an endocrinology department in Xi'an, China, were included. A blood draw put around 9.1 milliliters of peripheral blood into EDTA tubes. Relying on iRepertoire HTBI primers and Arm-PCR of CDR3 regions, the team built TCR beta libraries. TCRdb re-called the multiplex PCR reads through MiXCR, storing one row per CDR3 protein. The sample has fewer than 600,000 distinct CDR3 sequences, around a fifth seen once. With 1 base removed from V and 5 bases from J, the gap between germline ends came to 6 bases. The CDR3 is 14 residues long. The V gene's germline CDR1 is MNHEY and CDR2 SMNVEV (reference sequence).

J is TRBJ1-6 and V is TRBV27; a weak D match, TRBD1 (6 bases). The receptor was derived from a female donor with Graves disease. This sample comprised peripheral blood mononuclear cells (PBMCs), obtained when the disease was refractory, from a patient treated with antithyroid drugs. The CDR3 region has the DNA TGTGCCAGCAGTTTATACAGGGATAATTCACCCCTCCACTTT. This codes for CASSLYRDNSPLHF.